The source of this TCR beta chain is a study of cytomegalovirus exposure and HLA in healthy donors. With 60 Vbeta and 13 Jbeta primers, the PCR was carried out. Using immunoSEQ multiplex PCR, the repertoire was profiled, and TCRdb retains in-frame clones only, with some absent. This table holds some 100,000 clones, 76% found once. Among the donors, all were healthy bone marrow donors. This CDR3 region has 15 residues. Trimming left V 0 bases short and J 6 bases short, with 13 bases between. CDR1 is SGDLS and CDR2 is YYNGEE in the germline V gene. This receptor was obtained from a middle-aged woman in good health and CMV-seropositive. The chain employs TRBV9 and TRBJ2-1, with D hard to call. Sequencing used PBMCs. CDR3 in amino acids: CASSVAGFEFNEQFF. DNA of the CDR3: TGTGCCAGCAGCGTAGCGGGTTTTGAATTCAATGAGCAGTTCTTC.